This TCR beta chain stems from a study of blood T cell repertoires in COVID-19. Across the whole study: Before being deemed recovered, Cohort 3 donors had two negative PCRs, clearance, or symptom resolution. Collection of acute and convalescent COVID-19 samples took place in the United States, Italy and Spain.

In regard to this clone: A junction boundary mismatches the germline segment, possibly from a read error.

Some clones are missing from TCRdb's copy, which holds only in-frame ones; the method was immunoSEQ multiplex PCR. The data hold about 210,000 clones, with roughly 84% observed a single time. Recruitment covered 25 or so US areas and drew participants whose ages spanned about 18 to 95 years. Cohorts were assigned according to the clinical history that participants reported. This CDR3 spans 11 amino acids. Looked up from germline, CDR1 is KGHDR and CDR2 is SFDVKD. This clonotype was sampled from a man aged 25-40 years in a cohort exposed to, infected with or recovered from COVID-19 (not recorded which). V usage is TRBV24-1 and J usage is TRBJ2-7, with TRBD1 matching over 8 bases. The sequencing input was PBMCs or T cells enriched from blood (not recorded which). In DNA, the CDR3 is TGTGCCACCAGATTTGAGGACAGGGAGGTCTTC. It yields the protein CATRFEDREVF.